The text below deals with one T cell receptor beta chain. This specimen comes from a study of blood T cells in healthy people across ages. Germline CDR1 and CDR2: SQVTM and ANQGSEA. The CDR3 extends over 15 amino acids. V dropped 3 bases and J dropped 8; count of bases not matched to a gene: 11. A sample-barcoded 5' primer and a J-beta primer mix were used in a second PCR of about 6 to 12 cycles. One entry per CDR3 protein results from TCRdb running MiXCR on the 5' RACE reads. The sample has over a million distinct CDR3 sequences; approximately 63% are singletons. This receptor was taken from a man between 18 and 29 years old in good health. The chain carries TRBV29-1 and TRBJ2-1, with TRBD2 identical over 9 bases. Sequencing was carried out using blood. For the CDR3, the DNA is TGCAGCGTTGACGGGATGACTGCGGGGGGGGATGAGCAGTTCTTC. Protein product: CSVDGMTAGGDEQFF.